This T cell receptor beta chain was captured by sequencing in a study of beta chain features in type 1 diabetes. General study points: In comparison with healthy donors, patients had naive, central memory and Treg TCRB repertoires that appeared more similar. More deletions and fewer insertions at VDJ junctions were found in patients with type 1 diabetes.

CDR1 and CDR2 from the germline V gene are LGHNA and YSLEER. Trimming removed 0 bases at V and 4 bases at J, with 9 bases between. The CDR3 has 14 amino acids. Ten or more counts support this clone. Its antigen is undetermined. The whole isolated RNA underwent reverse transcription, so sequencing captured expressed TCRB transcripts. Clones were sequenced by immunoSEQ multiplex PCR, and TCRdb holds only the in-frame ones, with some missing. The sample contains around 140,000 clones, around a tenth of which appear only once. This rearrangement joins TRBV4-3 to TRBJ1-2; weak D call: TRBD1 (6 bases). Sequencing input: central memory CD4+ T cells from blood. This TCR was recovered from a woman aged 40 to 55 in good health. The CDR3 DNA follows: TGCGCCAGCAGCCAAGATGGACAGAGCTATGGCTACACCTTC. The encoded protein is CASSQDGQSYGYTF.